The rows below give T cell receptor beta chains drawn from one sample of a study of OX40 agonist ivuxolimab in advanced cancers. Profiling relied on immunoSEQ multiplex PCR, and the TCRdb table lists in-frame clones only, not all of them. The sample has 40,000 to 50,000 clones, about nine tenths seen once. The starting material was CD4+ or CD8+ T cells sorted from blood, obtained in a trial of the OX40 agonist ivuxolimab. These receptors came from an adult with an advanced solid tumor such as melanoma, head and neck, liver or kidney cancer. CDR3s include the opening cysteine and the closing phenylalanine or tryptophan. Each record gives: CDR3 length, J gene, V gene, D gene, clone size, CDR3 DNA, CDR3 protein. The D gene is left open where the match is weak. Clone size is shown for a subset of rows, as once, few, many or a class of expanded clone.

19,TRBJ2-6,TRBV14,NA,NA,TGTGCCAGCAGTCCCGGACCCCAGATAATTATCTCTGGGGCCAACGTCCTGACTTTC,CASSPGPQIIISGANVLTF
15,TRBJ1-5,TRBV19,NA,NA,TGTGCCAGTAGTATGGGGATCGGGATCAATCAGCCCCAGCATTTT,CASSMGIGINQPQHF
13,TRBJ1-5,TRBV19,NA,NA,TGTGCCAGTAGTATATGGGGGTCTCAGCCCCAGCATTTT,CASSIWGSQPQHF
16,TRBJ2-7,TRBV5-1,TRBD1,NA,TGCGCCAGCAGCTTGGCTACAGGGGGCATCCCCTACGAGCAGTACTTC,CASSLATGGIPYEQYF
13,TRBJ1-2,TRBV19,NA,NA,TGTGCCAGTAGTATAACGGGGGCGTATGGCTACACCTTC,CASSITGAYGYTF
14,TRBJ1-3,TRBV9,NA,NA,TGTGCCAGCAGCGAGGGCCCTACTGGAAACACCATATATTTT,CASSEGPTGNTIYF
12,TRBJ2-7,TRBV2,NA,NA,TGTGCCAGCACCCCAGGGACCTACGAGCAGTACTTC,CASTPGTYEQYF
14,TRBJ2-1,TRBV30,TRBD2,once,TGTGCCTGGAGTGGTGGCGGGGGGGCTGATGAGCAGTTCTTC,CAWSGGGGADEQFF
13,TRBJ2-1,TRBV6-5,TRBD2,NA,TGTGCCAGCAGTCTAGCGGGAGCGGGTGAGCAGTTCTTC,CASSLAGAGEQFF
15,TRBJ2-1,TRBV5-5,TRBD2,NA,TGTGCCAGCAGCTTGGGAGCGGGACCCGCCAATGAGCAGTTCTTC,CASSLGAGPANEQFF
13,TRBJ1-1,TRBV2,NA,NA,TGTGCCAGCAGTGATGTGGACAGAGAGGAAGCTTTCTTT,CASSDVDREEAFF
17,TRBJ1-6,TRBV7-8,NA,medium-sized,TGTGCCAGCAGCCCGCCTGTGTGGGACACCAATAATTCACCCCTCCACTTT,CASSPPVWDTNNSPLHF
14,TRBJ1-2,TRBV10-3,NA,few,TGTGCCATCAGTGCAGAGGACTGGTTGGATGGCTACACCTTC,CAISAEDWLDGYTF
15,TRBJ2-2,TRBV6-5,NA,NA,TGTGCCAGCAGTTACTCAGGAGGGGTCGCCGGGGAGCTGTTTTTT,CASSYSGGVAGELFF
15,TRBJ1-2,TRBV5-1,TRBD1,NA,TGCGCCAGCGGGACTACCGGGACAGGGGGGGATGGCTACACCTTC,CASGTTGTGGDGYTF
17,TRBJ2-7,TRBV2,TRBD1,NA,TGTGCCAGCAATGGGGGGGGGACCGGGACAGGGAGGTACGAGCAGTACTTC,CASNGGGTGTGRYEQYF
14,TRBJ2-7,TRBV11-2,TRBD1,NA,TGTGCCAGCAGCTTGGACAGGGTAGCCTACGAGCAGTACTTC,CASSLDRVAYEQYF
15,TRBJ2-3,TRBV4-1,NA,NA,TGCGCCAGCAGCCAGGCTGCGGGGGCTAGCTATACGCAGTATTTT,CASSQAAGASYTQYF
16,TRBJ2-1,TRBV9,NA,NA,TGTGCCAGCAGTCAAGGCGGTAGCCTAGAGTACAATGAGCAGTTCTTC,CASSQGGSLEYNEQFF
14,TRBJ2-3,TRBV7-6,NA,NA,TGTGCCAGCAGCGTGGGGGCAGGTCCAGATACGCAGTATTTT,CASSVGAGPDTQYF
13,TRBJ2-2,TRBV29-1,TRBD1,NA,TGCAGCGTTCGGACAGGGTTGACCGGGGAGCTGTTTTTT,CSVRTGLTGELFF
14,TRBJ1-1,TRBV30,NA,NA,TGTGCCTGGAGTGTAGGACTGGGAGGCAGGGAAGCTTTCTTT,CAWSVGLGGREAFF
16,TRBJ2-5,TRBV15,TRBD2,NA,TGTGCCACCAGCAGAGATCGGGGGGGATTAGTGGAGACCCAGTACTTC,CATSRDRGGLVETQYF
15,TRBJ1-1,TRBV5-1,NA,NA,TGCGCCAGCAGCTTGTCGGGTGGTGCGTACACTGAAGCTTTCTTT,CASSLSGGAYTEAFF
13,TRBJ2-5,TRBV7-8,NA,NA,TGTGCCAGCAGGTACAGGGTCGGGGAGACCCAGTACTTC,CASRYRVGETQYF
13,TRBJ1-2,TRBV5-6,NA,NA,TGTGCCAGCAGCGGCACCTCAGTCTATGGCTACACCTTC,CASSGTSVYGYTF
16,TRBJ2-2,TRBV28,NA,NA,TGTGCCAGCAGAGACCGGGGGATCACGAACACCGGGGAGCTGTTTTTT,CASRDRGITNTGELFF
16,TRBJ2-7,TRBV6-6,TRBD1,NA,TGTGCCAGCACCGACCCCGGGGACAGGACACCCTACGAGCAGTACTTC,CASTDPGDRTPYEQYF
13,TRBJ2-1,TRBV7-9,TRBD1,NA,TGTGCCAGCAGCAACAGACAGGGCAATGAGCAGTTCTTC,CASSNRQGNEQFF
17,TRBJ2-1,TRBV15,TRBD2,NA,TGTGCCACCAGCAGATCCTCTAGCGGGAGCGACCTCAATGAGCAGTTCTTC,CATSRSSSGSDLNEQFF
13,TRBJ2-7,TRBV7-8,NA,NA,TGTGCCAGCAGCTCTCCCGGGGGCTACGAGCAGTACTTC,CASSSPGGYEQYF
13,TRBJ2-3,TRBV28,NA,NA,TGTGCCAGCAGTTTAGTTAGCACAGATACGCAGTATTTT,CASSLVSTDTQYF
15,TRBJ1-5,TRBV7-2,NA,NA,TGTGCCAGCAGCTTAGGTGGGGCAGTGGATCAGCCCCAGCATTTT,CASSLGGAVDQPQHF
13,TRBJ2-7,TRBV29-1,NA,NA,TGCAGCGTTGAAGAAGGGCAAGTGGACGAGCAGTACTTC,CSVEEGQVDEQYF
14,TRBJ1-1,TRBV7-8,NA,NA,TGTGCCAGCAGCTTAGGGAGGGGAGTGGCTGAAGCTTTCTTT,CASSLGRGVAEAFF
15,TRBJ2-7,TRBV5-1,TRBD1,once,TGCGCCAGCAGCTTGGAAGGGACAGGGGAGGCCGAGCAGTACTTC,CASSLEGTGEAEQYF
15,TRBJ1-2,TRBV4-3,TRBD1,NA,TGCGCCAGCAGCCAAGAGCGACAGGGAAGATATGGCTACACCTTC,CASSQERQGRYGYTF
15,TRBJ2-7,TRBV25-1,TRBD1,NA,TGTGCCAGCAGTGAATTGCCGGGACAGGGAAGCGAGCAGTACTTC,CASSELPGQGSEQYF